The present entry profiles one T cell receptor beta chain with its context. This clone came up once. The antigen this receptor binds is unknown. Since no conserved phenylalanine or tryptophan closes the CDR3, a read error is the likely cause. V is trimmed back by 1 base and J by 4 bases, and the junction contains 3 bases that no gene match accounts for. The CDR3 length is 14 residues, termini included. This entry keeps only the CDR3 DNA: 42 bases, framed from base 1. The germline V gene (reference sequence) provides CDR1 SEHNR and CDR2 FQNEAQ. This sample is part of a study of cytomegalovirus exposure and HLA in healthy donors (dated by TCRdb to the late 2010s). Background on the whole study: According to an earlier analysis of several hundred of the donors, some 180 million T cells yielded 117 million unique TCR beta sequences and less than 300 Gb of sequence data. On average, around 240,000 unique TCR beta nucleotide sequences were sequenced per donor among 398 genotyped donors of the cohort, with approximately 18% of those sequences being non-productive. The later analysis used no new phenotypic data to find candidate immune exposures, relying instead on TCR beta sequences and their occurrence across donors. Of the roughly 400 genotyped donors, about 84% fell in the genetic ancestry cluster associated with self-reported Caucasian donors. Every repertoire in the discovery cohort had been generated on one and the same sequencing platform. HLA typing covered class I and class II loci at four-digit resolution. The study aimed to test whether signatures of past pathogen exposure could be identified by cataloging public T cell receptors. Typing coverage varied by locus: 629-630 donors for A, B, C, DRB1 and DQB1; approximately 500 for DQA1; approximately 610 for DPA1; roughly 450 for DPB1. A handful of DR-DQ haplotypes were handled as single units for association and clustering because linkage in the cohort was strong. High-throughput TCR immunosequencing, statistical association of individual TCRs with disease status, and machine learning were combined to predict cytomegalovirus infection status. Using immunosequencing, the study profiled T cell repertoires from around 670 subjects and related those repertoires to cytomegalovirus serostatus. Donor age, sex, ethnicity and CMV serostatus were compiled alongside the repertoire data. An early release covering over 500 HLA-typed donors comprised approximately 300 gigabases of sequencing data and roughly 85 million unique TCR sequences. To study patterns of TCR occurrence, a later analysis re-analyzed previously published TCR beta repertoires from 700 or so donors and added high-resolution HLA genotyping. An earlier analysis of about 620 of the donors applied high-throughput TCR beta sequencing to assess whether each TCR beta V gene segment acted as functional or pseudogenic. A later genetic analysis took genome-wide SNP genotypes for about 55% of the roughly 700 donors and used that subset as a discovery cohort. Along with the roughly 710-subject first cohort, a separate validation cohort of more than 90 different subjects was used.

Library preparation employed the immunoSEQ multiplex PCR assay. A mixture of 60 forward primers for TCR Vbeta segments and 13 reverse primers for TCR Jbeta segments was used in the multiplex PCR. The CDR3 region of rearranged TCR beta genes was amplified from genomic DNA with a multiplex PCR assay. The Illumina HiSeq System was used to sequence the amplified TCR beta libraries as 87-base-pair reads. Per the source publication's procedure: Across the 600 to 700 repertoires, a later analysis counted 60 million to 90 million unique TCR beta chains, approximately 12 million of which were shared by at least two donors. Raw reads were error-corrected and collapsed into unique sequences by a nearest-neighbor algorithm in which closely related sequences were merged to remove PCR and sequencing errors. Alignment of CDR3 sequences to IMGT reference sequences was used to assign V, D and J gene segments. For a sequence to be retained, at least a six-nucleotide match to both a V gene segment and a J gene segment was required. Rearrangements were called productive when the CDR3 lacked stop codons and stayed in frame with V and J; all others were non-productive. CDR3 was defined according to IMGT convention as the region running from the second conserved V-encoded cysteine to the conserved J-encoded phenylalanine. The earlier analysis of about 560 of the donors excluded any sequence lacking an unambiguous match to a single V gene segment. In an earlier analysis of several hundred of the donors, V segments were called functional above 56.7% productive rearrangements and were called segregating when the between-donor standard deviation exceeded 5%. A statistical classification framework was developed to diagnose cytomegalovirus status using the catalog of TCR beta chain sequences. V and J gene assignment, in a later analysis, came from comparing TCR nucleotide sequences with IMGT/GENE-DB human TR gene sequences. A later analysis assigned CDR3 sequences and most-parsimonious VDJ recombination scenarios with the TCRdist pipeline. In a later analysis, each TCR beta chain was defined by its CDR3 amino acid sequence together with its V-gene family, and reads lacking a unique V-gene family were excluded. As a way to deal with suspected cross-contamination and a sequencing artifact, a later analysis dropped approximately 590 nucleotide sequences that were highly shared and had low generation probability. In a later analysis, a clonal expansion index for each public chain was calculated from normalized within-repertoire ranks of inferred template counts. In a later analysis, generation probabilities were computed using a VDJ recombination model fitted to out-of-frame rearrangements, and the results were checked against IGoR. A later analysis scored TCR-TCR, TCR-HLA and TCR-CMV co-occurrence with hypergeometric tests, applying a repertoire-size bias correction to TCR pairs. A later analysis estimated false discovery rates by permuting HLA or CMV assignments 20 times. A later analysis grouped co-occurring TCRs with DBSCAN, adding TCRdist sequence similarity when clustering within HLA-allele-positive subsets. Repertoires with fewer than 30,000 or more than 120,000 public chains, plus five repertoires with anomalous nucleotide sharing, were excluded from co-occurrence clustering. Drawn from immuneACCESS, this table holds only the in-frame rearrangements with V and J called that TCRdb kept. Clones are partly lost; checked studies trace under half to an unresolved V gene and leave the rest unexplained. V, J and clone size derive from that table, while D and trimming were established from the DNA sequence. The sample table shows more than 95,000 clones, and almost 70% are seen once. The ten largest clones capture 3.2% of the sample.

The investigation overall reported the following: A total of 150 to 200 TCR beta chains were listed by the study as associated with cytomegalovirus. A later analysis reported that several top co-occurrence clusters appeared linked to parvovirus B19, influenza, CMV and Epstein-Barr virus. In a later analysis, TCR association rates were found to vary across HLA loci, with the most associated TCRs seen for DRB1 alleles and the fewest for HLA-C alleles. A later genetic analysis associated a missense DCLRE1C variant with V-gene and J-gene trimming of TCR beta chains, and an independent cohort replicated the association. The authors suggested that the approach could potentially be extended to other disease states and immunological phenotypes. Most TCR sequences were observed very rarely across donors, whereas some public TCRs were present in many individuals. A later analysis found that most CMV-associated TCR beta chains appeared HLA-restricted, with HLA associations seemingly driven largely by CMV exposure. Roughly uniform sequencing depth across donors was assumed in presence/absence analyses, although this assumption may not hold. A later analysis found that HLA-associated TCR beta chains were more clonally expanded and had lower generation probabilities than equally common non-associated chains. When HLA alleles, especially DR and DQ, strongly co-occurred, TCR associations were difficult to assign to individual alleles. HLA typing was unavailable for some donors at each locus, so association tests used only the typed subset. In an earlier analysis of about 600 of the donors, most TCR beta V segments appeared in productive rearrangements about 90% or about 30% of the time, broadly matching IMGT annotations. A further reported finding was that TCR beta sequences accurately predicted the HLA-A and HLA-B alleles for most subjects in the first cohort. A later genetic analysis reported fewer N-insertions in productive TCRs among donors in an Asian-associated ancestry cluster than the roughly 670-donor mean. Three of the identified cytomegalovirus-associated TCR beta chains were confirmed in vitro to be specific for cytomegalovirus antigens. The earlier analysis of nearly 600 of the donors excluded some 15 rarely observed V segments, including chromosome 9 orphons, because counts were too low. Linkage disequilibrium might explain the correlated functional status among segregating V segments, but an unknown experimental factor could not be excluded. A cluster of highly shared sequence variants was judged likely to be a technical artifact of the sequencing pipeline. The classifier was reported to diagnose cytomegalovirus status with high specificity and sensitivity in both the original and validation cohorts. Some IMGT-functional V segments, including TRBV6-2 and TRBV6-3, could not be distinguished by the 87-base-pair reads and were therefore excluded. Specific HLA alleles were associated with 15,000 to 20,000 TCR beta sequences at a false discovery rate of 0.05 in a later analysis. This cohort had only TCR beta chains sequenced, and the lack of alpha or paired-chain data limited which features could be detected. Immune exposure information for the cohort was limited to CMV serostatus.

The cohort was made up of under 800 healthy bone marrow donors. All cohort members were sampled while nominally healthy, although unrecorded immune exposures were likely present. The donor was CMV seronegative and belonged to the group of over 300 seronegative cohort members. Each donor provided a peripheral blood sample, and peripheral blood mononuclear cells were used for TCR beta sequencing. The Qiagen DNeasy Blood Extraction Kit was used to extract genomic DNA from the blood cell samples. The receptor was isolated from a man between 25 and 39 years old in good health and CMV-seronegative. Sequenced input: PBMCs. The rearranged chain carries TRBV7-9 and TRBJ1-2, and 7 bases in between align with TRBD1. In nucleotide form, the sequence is TGTGCCAGCAGCTTAGAGGGACAGCTCTATGGCTACACCCTC. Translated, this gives CASSLEGQLYGYTL.